This TCR beta chain is from a study of T cell responses to AZD1222 COVID-19 vaccine. Overall study findings and caveats: Spike-specific TCR breadth and depth grew following two AZD1222 doses.

V was trimmed by 2 bases and J by 4 bases, leaving 14 bases between them. Germline V CDR1 and CDR2: MNHNS, SASEGT. This CDR3 has 15 residues. TCRdb keeps only in-frame clones here, not all; method: immunoSEQ multiplex PCR. Here the sample spans over 150,000 clones, around 90% being singletons. About this clone itself: Antigen unknown.

This chain connects TRBV6-1 to TRBJ1-2; D possibly corresponds to TRBD1 (5 bases). This sample comprised peripheral blood, obtained 28 days after the second AZD1222 dose. This clonotype was obtained from an adult who received the AZD1222 COVID-19 vaccine. In DNA, the CDR3 is TGTGCCAGCAGTGAACTCAGGGCGCCGGGCTATGGCTACACCTTC. Residues: CASSELRAPGYGYTF.